One sample yielded the 7 T cell receptor beta chains listed below, sequenced in a study of PD-1 blockade in classical Hodgkin lymphoma. The method was immunoSEQ multiplex PCR; TCRdb's version includes in-frame clones alone and lacks a portion of them. The sample yields around 13,000 clones, under 85% seen once. All the patients suffered relapse after autologous stem cell transplantation, and brentuximab vedotin exposure differed. After thawing, PBMCs were subjected to magnetic negative selection to isolate CD8+ T cells. The sequencing here drew on CD8+ T cells from blood, taken at baseline. The receptors were sampled from a human donor with classical Hodgkin lymphoma.

The chain uses TRBV4-2 and TRBJ2-2; 13 bases map to TRBD2. The trim removed 3 bases at V and 3 bases at J, leaving 7 bases unmatched. Germline V gene data show CDR1 as LGHNA and CDR2 as YNFKEQ. The CDR3 spans 18 residues. CDR3 DNA: TGTGCCAGCAGCCAGTCGGGGACTAGCGGGGAAGACACCGGGGAGCTGTTTTTT. Translating it yields CASSQSGTSGEDTGELFF.

V gene TRBV19 combines with J gene TRBJ2-1, with TRBD2 identical over 14 bases. V lost 4 bases to trimming and J lost 1 base; unmatched junction nucleotides: 6. The CDR3 consists of 18 residues. CDR1 and CDR2 from the germline V gene are LNHDA and SQIVND (reference sequence). The CDR3 protein is CASSSGTSGGLSYNEQFF. In DNA, the CDR3 is TGTGCCAGTAGTAGCGGGACTAGCGGGGGCCTGTCCTACAATGAGCAGTTCTTC.

The J gene is TRBJ2-1, the V gene TRBV4-1; D perhaps matches TRBD2 (7 bases). Germline V CDR1 and CDR2: MGHRA, YSYEKL. V lost 0 bases to trimming and J lost 2 bases, with 17 bases between them. This CDR3 region has 18 residues. CDR3 residues: CASSQDQGRGLTYNEQFF. The DNA of the CDR3 is TGCGCCAGCAGCCAAGATCAGGGGAGGGGACTCACCTACAATGAGCAGTTCTTC.

This chain joins TRBV5-4 and TRBJ2-7; no clear D gene. Germline V gene lookup returns CDR1 SGHNT and CDR2 YYREEE (reference sequence). Trimming left V 3 bases short and J 5 bases short, with 12 bases between. The CDR3 has 13 amino acids. CDR3 in DNA: TGTGCCAGCAGCTGGGCAAGGAAGCACGAGCAGTACTTC. Its translation is CASSWARKHEQYF. The whole variable domain, remainder taken from reference TRBV5-4 and TRBJ2-7, is ETGVTQSPTHLIKTRGQQVTLRCSSQSGHNTVSWYQQALGQGPQFIFQYYREEENGRGNFPPRFSGLQFPNYSSELNVNALELDDSALYLCASSWARKHEQYFGPGTRLTVT.

The table lists this clone with a few counts. This chain joins TRBV28 and TRBJ1-5, with D tentatively TRBD1 (5 bases). V lost 5 bases, J lost 3 bases, and 11 bases lay in between. Per germline, CDR1 MDHEN and CDR2 SYDVKM. CDR3 length: 14 residues. The CDR3 region is CASSGDPNNQPQHF. CDR3 coding DNA: TGTGCCAGCAGTGGGGACCCGAACAATCAGCCCCAGCATTTT.

This clone turned up a few times. The V and J genes are TRBV9 and TRBJ1-1; 10 bases match TRBD1. CDR1 is SGDLS and CDR2 is YYNGEE in the germline V gene. V was clipped by 4 bases and J by 5 bases; unmatched bases: 8. CDR3 length: 15 residues. The CDR3 here is CASSRDRGGLTEAFF. In nucleotides, the CDR3 is TGTGCCAGCAGCCGGGACAGGGGAGGACTGACTGAAGCTTTCTTT.

The J gene is TRBJ2-7, the V gene TRBV19; TRBD2 agrees at 8 bases. The CDR3 extends over 15 amino acids. CDR1 and CDR2 from the germline V gene are LNHDA and SQIVND (reference sequence). V was pared by 3 bases and J by 0 bases, with 4 bases of the junction left unmatched. DNA of the CDR3: TGTGCCAGTAGTATCGGGCGGGGGGTCTCCTACGAGCAGTACTTC. This encodes CASSIGRGVSYEQYF.